This entry lists 10 T cell receptor beta chains sequenced from one sample in a study of spatial heterogeneity in lung cancer. TCRdb recomputed calls from the 5' RACE reads with MiXCR, one row per CDR3 protein. Of 9,500 to 12,000 distinct CDR3 sequences in the sample, around 22% were seen once. Time point reported: sample taken at primary tumor resection. Unsorted whole RNA from tumor, nontumor lung or frozen PBMC underwent sequencing. Sample: PBMCs, taken at surgery. The origin of the receptors is a female donor with early-stage non-small cell lung cancer.

This clonotype was observed at least ten times. J is TRBJ1-5 and V is TRBV20-1, with 7 nucleotides matching TRBD1. Trimming took 3 bases from V and 11 from J; bases not matched to a gene: 4. From germline, CDR1 is DFQATT and CDR2 SNEGSKA (reference sequence). This CDR3 spans 11 amino acids. CDR3 sequence (DNA): TGCAGTGCTAGGACAGGGTTGGCCCAGCATTTT. It codes for CSARTGLAQHF.

The CDR3 loop is CASSEARGFQPQHF. For the CDR3, the DNA is TGTGCCAGCAGTGAAGCTCGGGGATTTCAGCCCCAGCATTTT. The chain couples TRBV2 to TRBJ1-5; D is unresolved. The CDR3 consists of 14 residues. With 0 bases removed from V and 6 bases from J, the gap between germline ends came to 9 bases. Germline lookup yields CDR1 SNHLY and CDR2 FYNNEI.

This clonotype has just a few counts. The CDR3 DNA is TGTGCCAGCAGCCAAGATTGGGGGTCCACAGATACGCAGTATTTT. Encoded protein: CASSQDWGSTDTQYF. This chain links TRBV14 with TRBJ2-3; either TRBD1 or TRBD2 may supply D (5 bases each). CDR1 is SGHDN, CDR2 FVKESK, per germline. Trimming cost V 0 bases and J 2 bases, with 9 bases left between them. This CDR3 has 15 amino acids.

This clonotype is labeled as medium-sized. The chain has TRBV19 and TRBJ2-5; 8 nucleotides line up with TRBD1. The CDR3 covers 14 residues. Germline CDR1 LNHDA, CDR2 SQIVND (reference sequence). V shed 4 bases and J 7 bases; nucleotides not matched to a gene: 8. The CDR3 loop is CASSTPGQGGTQYF. The CDR3 nucleotides are TGTGCCAGTAGTACCCCCGGACAGGGAGGGACCCAGTACTTC.

V is TRBV20-1 and J is TRBJ2-6; tentatively, D is TRBD1 (6 bases). V was trimmed by 6 bases and J by 4 bases, leaving 13 bases between them. Germline values: CDR1 DFQATT, CDR2 SNEGSKA (reference sequence). The CDR3 is 14 residues long. The CDR3 nucleotides are TGCAGTGCCACCACAGGGACCGGGGCCAACGTCCTGACTTTC. Translated: CSATTGTGANVLTF.

This clonotype has a count of ten or more. The rearrangement uses TRBV7-9 and TRBJ2-7; tentatively, D is TRBD1 or TRBD2 (5 bases each). Per germline, CDR1 SEHNR and CDR2 FQNEAQ (reference sequence). The CDR3 covers 14 residues. V was trimmed by 5 bases and J by 3 bases, leaving 14 bases between them. The DNA for the CDR3 is TGTGCCAGCAGCCCCCCAGGGAGTTACTACGAGCAGTACTTC. Protein product: CASSPPGSYYEQYF.

This sequence joins TRBV5-1 and TRBJ1-1; D unclear. The germline CDR1 and CDR2 sequences are SGHRS and YFSETQ. The CDR3 has 14 residues. Trimming cost V 3 bases and J 0 bases, with 9 bases left between them. The CDR3 is CASSSPGMNTEAFF. The CDR3 DNA reads TGCGCCAGCAGCTCCCCGGGCATGAACACTGAAGCTTTCTTT. Together with reference TRBV5-1 and TRBJ1-1, the CDR3 gives the full variable domain: KAGVTQTPRYLIKTRGQQVTLSCSPISGHRSVSWYQQTPGQGLQFLFEYFSETQRNKGNFPGRFSGRQFSNSRSEMNVSTLELGDSALYLCASSSPGMNTEAFFGQGTRLTVV.

This clonotype is deemed medium-sized (0.01 to 0.1%). This chain connects TRBV6-2 or TRBV6-3 to TRBJ2-7; TRBD1 matches at 10 bases. V shed 8 bases and J 5 bases; nucleotides not matched to a gene: 12. The germline gives CDR1 MNHEY, CDR2 SVGEGT. The CDR3 has 15 amino acids. The CDR3: CASHLTGQGVNEQYF. CDR3 DNA: TGTGCCAGCCACCTTACTGGACAGGGGGTAAACGAGCAGTACTTC.

This clonotype was detected a few times. The chain recombines TRBV19 with TRBJ2-2; TRBD2 matches at 9 bases. Germline assignment: CDR1 LNHDA and CDR2 SQIVND (reference sequence). V trimming: 3 bases; J trimming: 3 bases; junction bases outside the gene matches: 5. The CDR3 length is 16 residues. The CDR3, as DNA: TGTGCCAGTAGTATGCTGGCGGGAGGGCACACCGGGGAGCTGTTTTTT. It is translated as CASSMLAGGHTGELFF. Supplemented by reference TRBV19 and TRBJ2-2, the full variable domain reads DGGITQSPKYLFRKEGQNVTLSCEQNLNHDAMYWYRQDPGQGLRLIYYSQIVNDFQKGDIAEGYSVSREKKESFPLTVTSAQKNPTAFYLCASSMLAGGHTGELFFGEGSRLTVL.

This clonotype was counted many times. This chain links TRBV3-1 with TRBJ2-6, with a tentative D call TRBD1 (6 bases). The CDR3 length is 15 residues. The V end was cut by 2 bases, the J end by 2 bases, with 7 bases between. Looked up from germline, CDR1 is LGHDT and CDR2 is YNNKEL (reference sequence). This chain's CDR3 is CASSQQGTGANVLTF. CDR3 sequence (DNA): TGTGCCAGCAGCCAACAGGGGACTGGGGCCAACGTCCTGACTTTC. Full variable domain (missing parts from reference TRBV3-1 and TRBJ2-6): DTAVSQTPKYLVTQMGNDKSIKCEQNLGHDTMYWYKQDSKKFLKIMFSYNNKELIINETVPNRFSPKSPDKAHLNLHINSLELGDSAVYFCASSQQGTGANVLTFGAGSRLTVL.